This T cell receptor (beta chain) was sequenced for a study of beta chain features in type 1 diabetes. The investigators reverse transcribed all of the isolated RNA, so they sequenced expressed TCRB transcripts. Using immunoSEQ multiplex PCR, the repertoire was profiled, and TCRdb retains in-frame clones only, with some absent. The repertoire holds some 410,000 clones, with more than 11% as singletons. This clone was seen only a few times. V lost 3 bases and J lost 1; bases outside the gene matches: 7. The germline gives CDR1 GTSNPN, CDR2 SVGIG (reference sequence). The CDR3 runs 15 residues. The chain combines TRBV30 with TRBJ2-7; TRBD2 matches at 9 bases. The sequenced sample was naive CD4+ T cells from blood. The source of this sequence is a man aged 25 to 40 in good health. The CDR3 DNA reads as TGTGCCTGGAGCCAGGGACTAGCCCCTTCCTACGAGCAGTACGTC. Its protein is CAWSQGLAPSYEQYV.